This is a list of T cell receptor beta chains from one sample in a study of T cells after yellow fever vaccination. TCRdb called the 5' RACE reads again in MiXCR, with one record for every CDR3 protein. The table shows approximately 330,000 distinct CDR3 sequences, with roughly an eighth occurring only once. The specimen comprised CD4+ T cells sorted from PBMCs, sampled 15 days after the yellow fever booster vaccination. These receptors all stem from a man aged 18 to 35 who received the YFV17D yellow fever vaccine. Each CDR3 is given with its conserved first and last residue. Fields, in order: CDR3 length, J gene, clone size, V gene, D gene, CDR3 protein, CDR3 DNA. The D gene is left open where the match is weak. The listing skips clone size in some rows; elsewhere it reads once, few, many or a size class.

>14|TRBJ1-2|.|TRBV7-2|.
CASTPREANYGYTF
TGTGCCAGCACGCCCCGGGAGGCCAACTATGGCTACACCTTC
>12|TRBJ2-1|.|TRBV7-2|.
CASSLGFAEQFF
TGTGCCAGCAGCTTAGGGTTCGCCGAGCAGTTCTTC
>15|TRBJ2-7|.|TRBV2|TRBD1
CASRLQGKSSYEQYF
TGTGCCAGCAGGTTACAGGGGAAGAGCTCCTACGAGCAGTACTTC
>14|TRBJ1-2|.|TRBV3-1|.
CASSQDFGGDGYTF
TGTGCCAGCAGCCAAGATTTCGGGGGTGATGGCTACACCTTC
>14|TRBJ2-1|.|TRBV6-2/TRBV6-3|TRBD2
CASSRTSGVDEQFF
TGTGCCAGCAGTCGAACTAGCGGGGTGGATGAGCAGTTCTTC
>17|TRBJ2-3|few|TRBV4-3|.
CASSQESRGEGTDTQYF
TGCGCCAGCAGCCAAGAAAGTAGGGGGGAGGGCACAGATACGCAGTATTTT
>16|TRBJ2-5|few|TRBV4-1|TRBD2
CASSQVGLAGKETQYF
TGCGCCAGCAGCCAAGTAGGACTAGCGGGTAAAGAGACCCAGTACTTC
>14|TRBJ1-2|few|TRBV7-8|.
CASSRTGGGYGYTF
TGTGCCAGCAGCCGGACCGGGGGAGGGTATGGCTACACCTTC
>11|TRBJ1-2|.|TRBV28|.
CASTRRDGYTF
TGTGCCAGCACCCGGCGGGATGGCTACACCTTC
>15|TRBJ1-5|many|TRBV4-3|.
CASSQDPTVNQPQHF
TGCGCCAGCAGCCAAGACCCGACAGTCAATCAGCCCCAGCATTTT